A single sample is the source of the 5 T cell receptor beta chains below, sequenced in a study of blood T cell repertoires in COVID-19. Assay used: immunoSEQ multiplex PCR; TCRdb lists only in-frame clones, some missing. The table lists about 170,000 clones, around nine tenths of them singletons. Sequences were obtained from peripheral blood. The receptors derive from a woman of 80 years or more with COVID-19, enrolled during active disease.

The chain employs TRBV7-2 and TRBJ1-6, with TRBD1 matching over 7 bases. This CDR3 region has 16 residues. Germline CDR1 SGHTA, CDR2 FQGNSA. After removal of 5 bases from V and 0 bases from J, the junction contained 4 bases not matched to a gene. As DNA, the CDR3 is TGTGCCAGCAGCCGGGACAGAAGCTCCTATAATTCACCCCTCCACTTT. It encodes CASSRDRSSYNSPLHF.

The chain carries TRBV6-5 and TRBJ1-1; unclear D gene. Germline V gene data show CDR1 as MNHEY and CDR2 as SVGAGI. CDR3 length: 15 residues. With 8 bases removed from V and 1 base from J, the gap between germline ends came to 17 bases. For the CDR3, the DNA is TGTGCCAGCGGGTTTTTCGAGGGAACGAACACTGAAGCTTTCTTT. Residues: CASGFFEGTNTEAFF.

The chain couples TRBV12-3 or TRBV12-4 to TRBJ2-2; 7 bases fit TRBD2. This CDR3 spans 13 amino acids. V was clipped by 5 bases and J by 6 bases; unmatched bases: 3. The CDR3 region is CASSTTSPGELFF. The DNA for the CDR3 is TGTGCCAGCAGTACGACTAGCCCCGGGGAGCTGTTTTTT.

This chain uses TRBV7-6 with TRBJ2-3; 7 nucleotides line up with TRBD2. Germline CDR1 SGHVS, CDR2 FNYEAQ. The junction had 9 bases not matched to a gene; V was cut back by 5 bases and J by 1 base. The CDR3 is made up of 16 amino acids. The CDR3 is CASSVGAGAGTDTQYF. CDR3 bases: TGTGCCAGCAGCGTAGGCGCGGGAGCGGGCACAGATACGCAGTATTTT.

The gene calls are TRBV5-1 and TRBJ2-7, with D tentatively TRBD1 (6 bases). CDR1 is SGHRS, CDR2 YFSETQ, per germline. The CDR3 extends over 14 amino acids. With 6 bases removed from V and 0 bases from J, the gap between germline ends came to 13 bases. The CDR3 DNA reads as TGCGCCAGCACCAAGGACAGTAGCTCCTACGAGCAGTACTTC. Its translation is CASTKDSSSYEQYF.